This note documents a single TCR beta chain sequence. The antigen remains unidentified. TCR beta CDR3 amplification used RNA transcripts. HTBI primers were employed in first-round RT-PCR, then a second-round multiplex PCR followed. TCRdb processed the multiplex PCR reads anew with MiXCR; each CDR3 protein has one entry. The table has around 1.1 million distinct CDR3 sequences, 35% to 40% seen once. The CDR3 contains 18 residues. With 5 bases clipped from V and 1 base from J, the junction kept 16 bases outside the gene matches. Per germline, CDR1 SGHAT and CDR2 FQNNGV. The sample is drawn from a study of Graves' ophthalmopathy and Graves' hyperthyroidism. Whole-study results and caveats: Ophthalmopathy could be told apart from stable hyperthyroidism by a 13-signature model (87.88% sensitivity, around 84% specificity).

The chain has TRBV11-2 and TRBJ1-1, with 7 bases identical to TRBD1. The receptor's source is an adult man with Graves' hyperthyroidism. Sequencing was carried out using peripheral blood or thyroid tissue (not recorded which). The DNA for the CDR3 is TGTGCCAGCAGCCGAAACCGTTTACCGGGACAGAAGAACACTGAAGCTTTCTTT. It translates to CASSRNRLPGQKNTEAFF.